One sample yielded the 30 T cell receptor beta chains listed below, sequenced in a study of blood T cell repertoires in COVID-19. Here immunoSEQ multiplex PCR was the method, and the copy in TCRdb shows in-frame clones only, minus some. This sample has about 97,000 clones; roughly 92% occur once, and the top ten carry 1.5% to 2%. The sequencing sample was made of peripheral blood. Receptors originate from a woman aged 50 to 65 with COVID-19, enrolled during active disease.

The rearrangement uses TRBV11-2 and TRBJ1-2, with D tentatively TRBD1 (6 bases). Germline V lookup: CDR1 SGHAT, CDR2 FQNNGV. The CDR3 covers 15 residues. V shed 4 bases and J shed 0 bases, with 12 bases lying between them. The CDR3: CASSSLRTANYGYTF. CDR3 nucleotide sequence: TGTGCCAGCAGCTCCCTTCGGACAGCTAACTATGGCTACACCTTC. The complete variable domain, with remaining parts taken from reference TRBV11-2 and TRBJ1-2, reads EAGVAQSPRYKIIEKRQSVAFWCNPISGHATLYWYQQILGQGPKLLIQFQNNGVVDDSQLPKDRFSAERLKGVDSTLKIQPAKLEDSAVYLCASSSLRTANYGYTFGSGTRLTVV.

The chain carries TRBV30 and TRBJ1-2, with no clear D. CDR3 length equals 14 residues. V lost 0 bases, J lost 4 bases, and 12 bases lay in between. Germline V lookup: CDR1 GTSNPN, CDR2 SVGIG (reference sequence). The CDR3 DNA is TGTGCCTGGAGTGTTGCGCCGCGACTCTATGGCTACACCTTC. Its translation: CAWSVAPRLYGYTF.

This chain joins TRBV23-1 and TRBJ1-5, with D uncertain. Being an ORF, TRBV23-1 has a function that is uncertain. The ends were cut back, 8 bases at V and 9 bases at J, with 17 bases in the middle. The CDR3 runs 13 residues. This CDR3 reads CASRSRIRGPQHF. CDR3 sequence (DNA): TGCGCCAGCCGATCCCGTATACGGGGGCCCCAGCATTTT.

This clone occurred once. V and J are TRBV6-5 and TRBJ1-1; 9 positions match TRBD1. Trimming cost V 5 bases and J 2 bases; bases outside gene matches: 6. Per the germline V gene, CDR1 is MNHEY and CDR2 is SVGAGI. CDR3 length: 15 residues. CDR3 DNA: TGTGCCAGCAGTCCGACAGGGGGGCGAAACACTGAAGCTTTCTTT. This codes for CASSPTGGRNTEAFF.

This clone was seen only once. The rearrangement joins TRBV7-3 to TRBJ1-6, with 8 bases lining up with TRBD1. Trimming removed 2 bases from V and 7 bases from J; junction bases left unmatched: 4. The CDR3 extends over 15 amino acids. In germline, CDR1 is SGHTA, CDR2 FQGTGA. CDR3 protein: CASSLGDRPNSPLHF. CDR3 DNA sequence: TGTGCCAGCAGCTTAGGGGACAGGCCCAATTCACCCCTCCACTTT.

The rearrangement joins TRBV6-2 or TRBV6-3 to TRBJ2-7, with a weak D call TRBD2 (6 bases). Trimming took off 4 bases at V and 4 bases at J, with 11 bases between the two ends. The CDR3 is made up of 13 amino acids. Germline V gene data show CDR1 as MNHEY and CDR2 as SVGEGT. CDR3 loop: CASSFGGPYEQYF. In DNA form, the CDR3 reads TGTGCCAGCAGTTTCGGGGGACCTTACGAGCAGTACTTC.

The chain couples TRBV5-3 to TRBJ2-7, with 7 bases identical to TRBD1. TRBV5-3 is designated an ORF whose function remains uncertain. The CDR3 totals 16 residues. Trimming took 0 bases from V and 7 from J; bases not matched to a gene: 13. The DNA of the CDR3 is TGTGCCAGAAGCTTGGGTCCGTGGGACAGAGCTTTAGAGCAGTACGTC. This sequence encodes CARSLGPWDRALEQYV.

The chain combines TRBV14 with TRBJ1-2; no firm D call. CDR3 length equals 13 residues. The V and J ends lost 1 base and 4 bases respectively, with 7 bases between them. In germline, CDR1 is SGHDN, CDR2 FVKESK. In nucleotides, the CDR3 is TGTGCCAGCAGCCAAGCGGGGATCTATGGCTACACCTTC. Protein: CASSQAGIYGYTF.

CDR3 sequence (DNA): TGTGCCAGCAGCTTACTCCTGCCAAGACTAGCGGGGGAGCAGTTCTTC. Translated, it gives CASSLLLPRLAGEQFF. V and J are TRBV11-2 and TRBJ2-1, with 11 bases identical to TRBD2. Germline V gene lookup returns CDR1 SGHAT and CDR2 FQNNGV. Trimming cost V 2 bases and J 10 bases; bases outside gene matches: 10. The CDR3 has 16 residues.

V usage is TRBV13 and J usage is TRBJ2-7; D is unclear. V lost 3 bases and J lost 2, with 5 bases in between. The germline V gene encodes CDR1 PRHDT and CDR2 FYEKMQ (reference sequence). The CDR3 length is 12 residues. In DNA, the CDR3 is TGTGCCAGCAGCTTTGGCCCCTACGAGCAGTACTTC. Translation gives CASSFGPYEQYF.

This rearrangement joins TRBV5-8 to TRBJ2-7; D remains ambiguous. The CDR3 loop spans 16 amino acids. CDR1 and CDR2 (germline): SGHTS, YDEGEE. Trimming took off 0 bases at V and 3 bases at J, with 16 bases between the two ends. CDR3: CASSLDPGTSFYEQYV. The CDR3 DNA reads TGTGCCAGCAGCTTGGACCCGGGTACAAGCTTCTACGAGCAGTACGTC.

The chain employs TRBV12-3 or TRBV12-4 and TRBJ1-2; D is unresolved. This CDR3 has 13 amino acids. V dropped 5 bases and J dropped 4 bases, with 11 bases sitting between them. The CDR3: CASSRARGYGYTF. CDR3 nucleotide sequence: TGTGCCAGCAGTCGAGCCCGGGGCTATGGCTACACCTTC.

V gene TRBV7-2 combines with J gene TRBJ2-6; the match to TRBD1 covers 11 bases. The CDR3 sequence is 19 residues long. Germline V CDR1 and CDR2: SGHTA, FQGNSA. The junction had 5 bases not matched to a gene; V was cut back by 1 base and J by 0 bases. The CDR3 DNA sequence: TGTGCCAGCAGCTTAGGGACAGGGGGCGCATACTCTGGGGCCAACGTCCTGACTTTC. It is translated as CASSLGTGGAYSGANVLTF.

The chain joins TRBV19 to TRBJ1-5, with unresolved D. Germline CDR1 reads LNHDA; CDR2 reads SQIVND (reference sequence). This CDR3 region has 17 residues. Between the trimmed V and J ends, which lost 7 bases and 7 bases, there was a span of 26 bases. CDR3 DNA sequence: TGTGCCAGTACCCCCACACCGCCTGCTCCTAGGATGCAGCCCCAGCATTTT. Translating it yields CASTPTPPAPRMQPQHF. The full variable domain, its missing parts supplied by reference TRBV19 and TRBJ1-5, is DGGITQSPKYLFRKEGQNVTLSCEQNLNHDAMYWYRQDPGQGLRLIYYSQIVNDFQKGDIAEGYSVSREKKESFPLTVTSAQKNPTAFYLCASTPTPPAPRMQPQHFGDGTRLSIL.

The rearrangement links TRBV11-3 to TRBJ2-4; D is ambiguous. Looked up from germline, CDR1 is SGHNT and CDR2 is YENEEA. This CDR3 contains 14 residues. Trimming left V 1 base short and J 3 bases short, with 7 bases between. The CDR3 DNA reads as TGTGCCAGCAGCTTAGGTCAGAACAAAAACATTCAGTACTTC. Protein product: CASSLGQNKNIQYF.

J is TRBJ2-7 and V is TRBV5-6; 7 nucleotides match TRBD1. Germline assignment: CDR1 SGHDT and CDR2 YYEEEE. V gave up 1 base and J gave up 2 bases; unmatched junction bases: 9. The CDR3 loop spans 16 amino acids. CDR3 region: CASSLIGAGGPYEQYV. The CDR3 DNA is TGTGCCAGCAGCTTGATAGGTGCAGGGGGACCCTACGAGCAGTACGTC.

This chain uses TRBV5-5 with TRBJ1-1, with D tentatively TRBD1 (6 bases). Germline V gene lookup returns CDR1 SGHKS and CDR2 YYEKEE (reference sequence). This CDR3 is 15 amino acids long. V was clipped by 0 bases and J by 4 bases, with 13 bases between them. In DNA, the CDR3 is TGTGCCAGCAGCTTGGTTTCGGGAGGGGGCACTGAAGCTTTCTTT. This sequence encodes CASSLVSGGGTEAFF.

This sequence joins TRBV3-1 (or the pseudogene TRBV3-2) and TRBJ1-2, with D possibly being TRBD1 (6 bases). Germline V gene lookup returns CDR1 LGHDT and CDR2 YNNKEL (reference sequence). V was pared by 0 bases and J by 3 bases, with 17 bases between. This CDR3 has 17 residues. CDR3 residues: CASSQDGTSRRHYGYTF. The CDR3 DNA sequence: TGTGCCAGCAGCCAAGATGGGACAAGTCGGAGGCACTATGGCTACACCTTC.

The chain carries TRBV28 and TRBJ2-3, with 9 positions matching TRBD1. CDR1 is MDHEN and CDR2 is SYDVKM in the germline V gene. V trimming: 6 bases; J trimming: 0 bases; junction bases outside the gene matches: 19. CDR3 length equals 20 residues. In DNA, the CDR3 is TGTGCCAGCAGACCCAGGCTTTCGGACAGGGGATCCGTTAGCACAGATACGCAGTATTTT. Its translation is CASRPRLSDRGSVSTDTQYF.

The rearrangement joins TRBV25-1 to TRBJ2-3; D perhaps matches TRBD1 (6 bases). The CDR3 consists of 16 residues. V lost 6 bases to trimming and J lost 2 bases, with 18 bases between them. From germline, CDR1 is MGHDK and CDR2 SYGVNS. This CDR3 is CASRLKGRGSTDTQYF. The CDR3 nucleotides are TGTGCCAGCAGACTAAAGGGCAGGGGATCCACAGATACGCAGTATTTT.

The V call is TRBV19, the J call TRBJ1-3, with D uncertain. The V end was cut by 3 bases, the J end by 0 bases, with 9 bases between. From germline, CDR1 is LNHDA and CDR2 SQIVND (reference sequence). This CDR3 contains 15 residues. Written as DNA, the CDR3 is TGTGCCAGTAGTATTTCAGACTCCTCTGGAAACACCATATATTTT. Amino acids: CASSISDSSGNTIYF.

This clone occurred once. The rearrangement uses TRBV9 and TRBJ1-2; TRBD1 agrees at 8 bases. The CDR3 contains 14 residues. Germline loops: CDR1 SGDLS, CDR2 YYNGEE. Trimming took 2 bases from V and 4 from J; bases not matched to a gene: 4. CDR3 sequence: CASSVDRGGYGYTF. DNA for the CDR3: TGTGCCAGCAGCGTCGACAGGGGTGGCTATGGCTACACCTTC.

This CDR3 reads CASSFDRDEAFF. In DNA form, the CDR3 reads TGTGCCAGCAGCTTCGACCGGGATGAAGCTTTCTTT. The chain uses TRBV7-9 and TRBJ1-1, with D unresolved. The CDR3 is 12 residues long. Germline assignment: CDR1 SEHNR and CDR2 FQNEAQ (reference sequence). V was cut by 3 bases and J by 7 bases, with 9 bases left in between.

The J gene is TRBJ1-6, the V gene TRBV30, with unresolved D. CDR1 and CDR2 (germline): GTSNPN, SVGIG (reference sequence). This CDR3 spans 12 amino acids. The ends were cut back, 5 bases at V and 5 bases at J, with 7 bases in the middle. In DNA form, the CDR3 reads TGTGCCTGGGGGCCGAATAATTCACCCCTCCACTTT. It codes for CAWGPNNSPLHF.

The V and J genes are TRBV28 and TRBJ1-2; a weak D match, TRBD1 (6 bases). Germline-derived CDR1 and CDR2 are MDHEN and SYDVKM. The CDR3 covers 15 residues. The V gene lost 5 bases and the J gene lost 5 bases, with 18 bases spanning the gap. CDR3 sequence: CASSLLSGHDYGYTF. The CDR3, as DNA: TGTGCCAGCAGTCTCCTCTCGGGACACGATTATGGCTACACCTTC.

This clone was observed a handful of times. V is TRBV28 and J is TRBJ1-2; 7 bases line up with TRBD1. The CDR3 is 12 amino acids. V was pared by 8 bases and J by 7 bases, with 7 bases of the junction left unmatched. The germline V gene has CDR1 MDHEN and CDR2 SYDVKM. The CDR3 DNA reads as TGTGCCAGCCTGTTTTCAGGGGGTGGCTACACCTTC. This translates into CASLFSGGGYTF.

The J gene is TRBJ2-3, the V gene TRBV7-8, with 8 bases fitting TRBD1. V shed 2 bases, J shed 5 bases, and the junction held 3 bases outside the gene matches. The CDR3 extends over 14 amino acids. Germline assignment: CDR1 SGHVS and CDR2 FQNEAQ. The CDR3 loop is CASSLQGALDTQYF. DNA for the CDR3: TGTGCCAGCAGCTTACAGGGGGCATTAGATACGCAGTATTTT.

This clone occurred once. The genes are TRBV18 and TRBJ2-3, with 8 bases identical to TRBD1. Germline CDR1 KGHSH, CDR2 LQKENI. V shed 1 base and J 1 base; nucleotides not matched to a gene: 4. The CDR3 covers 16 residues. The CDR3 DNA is TGTGCCAGCTCACCACGTCCGACAGGGGGCACAGATACGCAGTATTTT. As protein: CASSPRPTGGTDTQYF.

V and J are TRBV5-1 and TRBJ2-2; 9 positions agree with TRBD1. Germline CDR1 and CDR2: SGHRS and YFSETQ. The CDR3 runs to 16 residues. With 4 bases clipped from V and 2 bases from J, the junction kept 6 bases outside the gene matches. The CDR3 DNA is TGCGCCAGCAGCAGGGACAGGGCGAGCAACACCGGGGAGCTGTTTTTT. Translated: CASSRDRASNTGELFF.

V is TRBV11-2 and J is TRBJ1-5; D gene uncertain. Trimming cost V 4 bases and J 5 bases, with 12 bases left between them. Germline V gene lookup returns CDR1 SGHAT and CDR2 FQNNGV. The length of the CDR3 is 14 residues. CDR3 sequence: CASSSGPNYQPQHF. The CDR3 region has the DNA TGTGCCAGCAGCTCGGGTCCAAATTATCAGCCCCAGCATTTT.